This TCR beta chain was retrieved from a study of T cell repertoires in cytomegalovirus infection. Study summary: It was the public TCR beta signatures that indicated both CMV infection and matching HLA type.

Of note for this clonotype: Its specificity is not known.

Study-level results: Predominance within the ex vivo response was attributable to HLA-C-restricted CMV-specific TCR beta clonotypes.

CDR1 is LGHNA, CDR2 YNFKEQ, per germline. The CDR3 spans 17 residues. The V and J ends lost 4 bases and 2 bases respectively, with 18 bases between them. Each CDR3 protein gets one entry after TCRdb re-called the reads with MiXCR. The profile shows 400,000 to 550,000 distinct CDR3 sequences, 11% of them singletons. The sample was PBMCs. The chain uses TRBV4-2 and TRBJ1-5, with D maybe TRBD1 (5 bases). The receptor was derived from a human donor in good health (CMV status not recorded). Some clones in this sample may be carry-over from other donors' samples. CDR3 sequence reads: CASSPGGSGRGNQPQHF. CDR3 in DNA: TGTGCCAGCAGCCCAGGAGGGTCAGGGCGCGGCAATCAGCCCCAGCATTTT.